This T cell receptor (beta chain) emerged from a study of monozygotic twins with inflammatory bowel disease. Researchers used template switching to add UMIs featuring a 6-nucleotide sample barcode. From its re-call of the 5' RACE reads, TCRdb lists each CDR3 protein once, without DNA. This repertoire comprises some 450,000 distinct CDR3 sequences; its ten largest clones make up roughly 2.3%. Whole-study results and caveats: The data gave no support to a single strong IBD-associated signal or clonotype. The co-twins with IBD showed lower TCRbeta diversity (inverse Simpson) than their healthy siblings. IBD patients exhibited fewer clonotypes shared with other individuals than healthy twins, particularly with disease activity.

CDR3 length: 13 residues. Looked up from germline, CDR1 is KGHSH and CDR2 is LQKENI. To note about this clonotype: The antigen is not known.

Sequenced material: blood. The clonotype comes from a human donor with ulcerative colitis or Crohn's disease, or a healthy co-twin of an affected twin (not recorded which). J is TRBJ1-2 and V is TRBV18; TCRdb's assignment of TRBD1 cannot be checked, as there is no DNA. CDR3 amino acids: CASSPPGTIGYTF.